This is a list of T cell receptor beta chains from one sample in a study of shared clonotypes between healthy human individuals. TCRdb keeps only in-frame clones here, not all; method: immunoSEQ multiplex PCR. The top ten clones hold roughly 0.36% of a sample with roughly 1,500,000 clones, roughly 98.5% of them seen once. Sequenced: naive CD4+ T cells sorted from blood. The receptors originated from a man aged 25-45 years in good health. The CDR3 runs from the conserved cysteine through the conserved F or W. The D gene is left open where the match is weak. Rows may omit the clone size; those that give it use once, few, many or a size class.

J gene: TRBJ2-7
clone size: .
D gene: .
CDR3 length: 12
V gene: TRBV7-2
CDR3 protein: CASSYTRYEQYF
CDR3 DNA: TGTGCCAGCAGCTATACACGATACGAGCAGTACTTC

J gene: TRBJ2-2
clone size: .
D gene: .
CDR3 length: 17
V gene: TRBV9
CDR3 protein: CASSTPSRGWNTGELFF
CDR3 DNA: TGTGCCAGCAGCACACCCTCGAGGGGCTGGAACACCGGGGAGCTGTTTTTT

J gene: TRBJ2-7
clone size: .
D gene: .
CDR3 length: 15
V gene: TRBV15
CDR3 protein: CATKTGTGATYEQYF
CDR3 DNA: TGTGCCACCAAGACTGGGACGGGCGCCACCTACGAGCAGTACTTC

J gene: TRBJ1-5
clone size: .
D gene: .
CDR3 length: 17
V gene: TRBV27
CDR3 protein: CASSLVGGRGRNQPQHF
CDR3 DNA: TGTGCCAGCAGTTTAGTCGGTGGGCGGGGGCGAAATCAGCCCCAGCATTTT

J gene: TRBJ2-3
clone size: once
D gene: TRBD2
CDR3 length: 14
V gene: TRBV9
CDR3 protein: CASSTRLASDTQYF
CDR3 DNA: TGTGCCAGCAGCACCCGACTAGCTTCAGATACGCAGTATTTT

J gene: TRBJ2-1
clone size: .
D gene: TRBD2
CDR3 length: 18
V gene: TRBV12-5
CDR3 protein: CASGLVPLAGDIYNEQFF
CDR3 DNA: TGTGCTAGTGGTCTCGTCCCTTTAGCGGGAGACATCTACAATGAGCAGTTCTTC

J gene: TRBJ2-1
clone size: once
D gene: .
CDR3 length: 15
V gene: TRBV11-2
CDR3 protein: CASSLGSPAFNEQFF
CDR3 DNA: TGTGCCAGCAGCTTAGGCAGTCCAGCCTTCAATGAGCAGTTCTTC

J gene: TRBJ2-1
clone size: .
D gene: TRBD2
CDR3 length: 14
V gene: TRBV7-8
CDR3 protein: CASSVTSGNNEQFF
CDR3 DNA: TGTGCCAGCAGCGTGACTAGCGGAAACAATGAGCAGTTCTTC

J gene: TRBJ2-3
clone size: once
D gene: TRBD2
CDR3 length: 15
V gene: TRBV18
CDR3 protein: CASSPPLAGDRGQYF
CDR3 DNA: TGTGCCAGCTCACCACCGCTCGCGGGAGATCGGGGGCAGTATTTT

J gene: TRBJ2-1
clone size: once
D gene: TRBD1
CDR3 length: 14
V gene: TRBV29-1
CDR3 protein: CSVESGTGVNEQFF
CDR3 DNA: TGCAGCGTTGAAAGTGGTACAGGGGTCAATGAGCAGTTCTTC

J gene: TRBJ2-7
clone size: once
D gene: TRBD2
CDR3 length: 13
V gene: TRBV6-1
CDR3 protein: CASNGGRDYEQYF
CDR3 DNA: TGTGCCAGCAACGGTGGGAGGGACTACGAGCAGTACTTC

J gene: TRBJ2-3
clone size: .
D gene: TRBD2
CDR3 length: 23
V gene: TRBV5-1
CDR3 protein: CASSLTGGAGLAGGRVGTDTQYF
CDR3 DNA: TGCGCCAGCAGCTTGACAGGGGGCGCAGGACTAGCGGGAGGGCGAGTTGGCACAGATACGCAGTATTTT

J gene: TRBJ2-7
clone size: .
D gene: TRBD1
CDR3 length: 14
V gene: TRBV6-5
CDR3 protein: CASSFDREGYEQYF
CDR3 DNA: TGTGCCAGCAGTTTTGACAGGGAAGGGTACGAGCAGTACTTC

J gene: TRBJ1-1
clone size: .
D gene: .
CDR3 length: 15
V gene: TRBV5-1
CDR3 protein: CASSPDHGLNTEAFF
CDR3 DNA: TGCGCCAGCAGCCCGGACCATGGGCTGAACACTGAAGCTTTCTTT

J gene: TRBJ1-1
clone size: once
D gene: .
CDR3 length: 15
V gene: TRBV11-2
CDR3 protein: CASSLGGKGTTEAFF
CDR3 DNA: TGTGCCAGCAGCTTAGGGGGGAAGGGGACCACTGAAGCTTTCTTT

J gene: TRBJ2-1
clone size: .
D gene: .
CDR3 length: 16
V gene: TRBV5-4
CDR3 protein: CASSLGGLISAGEQFF
CDR3 DNA: TGTGCCAGCAGCTTGGGGGGACTGATCTCAGCGGGTGAGCAGTTCTTC

J gene: TRBJ2-5
clone size: .
D gene: TRBD2
CDR3 length: 16
V gene: TRBV15
CDR3 protein: CATSRGLAGEQETQYF
CDR3 DNA: TGTGCCACCAGCAGGGGACTAGCGGGGGAACAAGAGACCCAGTACTTC

J gene: TRBJ2-2
clone size: .
D gene: .
CDR3 length: 17
V gene: TRBV2
CDR3 protein: CASSEGLGVLNTGELFF
CDR3 DNA: TGTGCCAGCAGTGAAGGGTTGGGAGTGCTGAACACCGGGGAGCTGTTTTTT

J gene: TRBJ2-5
clone size: .
D gene: .
CDR3 length: 13
V gene: TRBV18
CDR3 protein: CASSPIGQETQYF
CDR3 DNA: TGTGCCAGCTCACCTATAGGTCAAGAGACCCAGTACTTC

J gene: TRBJ2-7
clone size: .
D gene: .
CDR3 length: 12
V gene: TRBV28
CDR3 protein: CASTGQYYEQYF
CDR3 DNA: TGTGCCAGCACTGGACAGTACTACGAGCAGTACTTC

J gene: TRBJ2-1
clone size: .
D gene: TRBD2
CDR3 length: 16
V gene: TRBV11-2
CDR3 protein: CASSSTFSGSRNEQFF
CDR3 DNA: TGTGCCAGCAGCTCAACCTTTAGCGGGAGTCGGAATGAGCAGTTCTTC

J gene: TRBJ2-7
clone size: .
D gene: .
CDR3 length: 14
V gene: TRBV5-6
CDR3 protein: CASTPRWSSYEQYF
CDR3 DNA: TGTGCCAGCACCCCGCGTTGGAGCTCCTACGAGCAGTACTTC

J gene: TRBJ2-2
clone size: once
D gene: .
CDR3 length: 16
V gene: TRBV19
CDR3 protein: CASSISGTQLVGELFF
CDR3 DNA: TGTGCCAGTAGTATAAGCGGCACCCAGCTAGTCGGGGAGCTGTTTTTT

J gene: TRBJ2-7
clone size: once
D gene: TRBD2
CDR3 length: 15
V gene: TRBV6-1
CDR3 protein: CASSEQPSGPYEQYF
CDR3 DNA: TGTGCCAGCAGTGAACAGCCTAGCGGTCCCTACGAGCAGTACTTC

J gene: TRBJ2-1
clone size: once
D gene: .
CDR3 length: 16
V gene: TRBV7-3
CDR3 protein: CASNSKGKLGYNEQFF
CDR3 DNA: TGTGCCAGCAACTCTAAGGGGAAGTTGGGCTACAATGAGCAGTTCTTC

J gene: TRBJ2-7
clone size: .
D gene: TRBD2
CDR3 length: 15
V gene: TRBV7-9
CDR3 protein: CASSLVGLAGYEQYF
CDR3 DNA: TGTGCCAGCAGCTTAGTGGGACTAGCTGGATACGAGCAGTACTTC

J gene: TRBJ1-2
clone size: .
D gene: .
CDR3 length: 13
V gene: TRBV12-1
CDR3 protein: CASSFGCRLGDTF
CDR3 DNA: TGTGCCAGCAGCTTTGGTTGTCGTCTGGGGGACACCTTC

J gene: TRBJ1-2
clone size: .
D gene: TRBD1
CDR3 length: 13
V gene: TRBV11-2
CDR3 protein: CASSPRGRRGYTF
CDR3 DNA: TGTGCCAGCAGCCCGAGGGGGCGACGAGGCTACACCTTC